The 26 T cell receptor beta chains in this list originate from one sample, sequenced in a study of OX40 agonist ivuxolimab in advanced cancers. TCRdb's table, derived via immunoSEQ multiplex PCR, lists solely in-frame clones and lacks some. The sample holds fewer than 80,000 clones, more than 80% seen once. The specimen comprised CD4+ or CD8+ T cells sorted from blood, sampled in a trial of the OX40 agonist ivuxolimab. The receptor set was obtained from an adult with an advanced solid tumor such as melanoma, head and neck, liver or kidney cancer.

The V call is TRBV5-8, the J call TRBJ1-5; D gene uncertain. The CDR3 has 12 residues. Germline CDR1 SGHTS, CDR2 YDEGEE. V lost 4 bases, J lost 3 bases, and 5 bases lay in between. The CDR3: CASSQINQPQHF. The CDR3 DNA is TGTGCCAGCAGCCAAATCAATCAGCCCCAGCATTTT.

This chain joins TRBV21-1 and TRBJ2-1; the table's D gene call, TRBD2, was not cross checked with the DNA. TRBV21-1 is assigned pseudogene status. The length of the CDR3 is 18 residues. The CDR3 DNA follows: TGTGCCAGCAGCCTAAGTGGGGTGGGAAGGGAGGCCTACAATGAGCAGTTCTTC. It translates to CASSLSGVGREAYNEQFF.

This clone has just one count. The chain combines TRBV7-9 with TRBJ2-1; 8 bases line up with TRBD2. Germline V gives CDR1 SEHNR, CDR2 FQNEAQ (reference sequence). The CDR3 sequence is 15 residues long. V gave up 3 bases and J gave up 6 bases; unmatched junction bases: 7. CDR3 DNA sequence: TGTGCCAGCAGCTTTCAGCTAGCGGGTTCCAATGAGCAGTTCTTC. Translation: CASSFQLAGSNEQFF.

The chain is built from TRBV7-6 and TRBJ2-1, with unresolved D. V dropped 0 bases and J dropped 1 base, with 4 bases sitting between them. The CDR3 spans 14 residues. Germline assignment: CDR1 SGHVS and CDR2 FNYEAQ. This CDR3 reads CASSLALSYNEQFF. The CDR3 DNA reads TGTGCCAGCAGCTTAGCGCTTTCCTACAATGAGCAGTTCTTC.

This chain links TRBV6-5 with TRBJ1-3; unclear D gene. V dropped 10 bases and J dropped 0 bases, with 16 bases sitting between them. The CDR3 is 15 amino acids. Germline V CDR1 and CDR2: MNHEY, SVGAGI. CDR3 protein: CATTLHSLSGNTIYF. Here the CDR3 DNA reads TGTGCCACCACTTTACACTCGCTCTCTGGAAACACCATATATTTT.

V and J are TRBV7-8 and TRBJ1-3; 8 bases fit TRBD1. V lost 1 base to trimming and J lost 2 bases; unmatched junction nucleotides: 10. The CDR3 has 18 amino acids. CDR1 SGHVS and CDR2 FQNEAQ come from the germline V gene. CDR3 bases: TGTGCCAGCAGCTTAGTTAGGACAGGGTACTTGGCTGGAAACACCATATATTTT. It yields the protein CASSLVRTGYLAGNTIYF.

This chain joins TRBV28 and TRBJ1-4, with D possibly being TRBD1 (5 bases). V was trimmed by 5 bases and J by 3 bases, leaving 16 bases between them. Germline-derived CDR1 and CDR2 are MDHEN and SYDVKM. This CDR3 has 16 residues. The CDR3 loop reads CASSNPWQGPNEKLFF. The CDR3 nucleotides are TGTGCCAGCAGTAACCCGTGGCAGGGACCTAATGAAAAACTGTTTTTT.

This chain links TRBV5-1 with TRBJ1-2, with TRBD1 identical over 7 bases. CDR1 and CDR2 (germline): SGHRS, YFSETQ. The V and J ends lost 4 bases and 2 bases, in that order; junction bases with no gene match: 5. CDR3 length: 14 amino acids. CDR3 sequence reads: CASSPGQVNYGYTF. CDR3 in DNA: TGCGCCAGCAGCCCAGGACAGGTCAACTATGGCTACACCTTC. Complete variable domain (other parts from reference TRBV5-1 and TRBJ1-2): KAGVTQTPRYLIKTRGQQVTLSCSPISGHRSVSWYQQTPGQGLQFLFEYFSETQRNKGNFPGRFSGRQFSNSRSEMNVSTLELGDSALYLCASSPGQVNYGYTFGSGTRLTVV.

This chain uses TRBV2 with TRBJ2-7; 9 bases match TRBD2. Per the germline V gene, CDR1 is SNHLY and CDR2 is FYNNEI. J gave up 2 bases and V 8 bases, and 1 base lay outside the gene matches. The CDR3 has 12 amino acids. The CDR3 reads CASGLATYEQYF. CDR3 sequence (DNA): TGTGCCAGCGGACTAGCGACCTACGAGCAGTACTTC.

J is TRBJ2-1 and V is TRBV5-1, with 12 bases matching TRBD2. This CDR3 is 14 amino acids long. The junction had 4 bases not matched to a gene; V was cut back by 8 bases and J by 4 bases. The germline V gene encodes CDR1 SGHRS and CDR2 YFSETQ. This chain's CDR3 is CARSTSGRYNEQFF. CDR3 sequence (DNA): TGCGCCAGGTCCACTAGCGGGAGGTACAATGAGCAGTTCTTC.

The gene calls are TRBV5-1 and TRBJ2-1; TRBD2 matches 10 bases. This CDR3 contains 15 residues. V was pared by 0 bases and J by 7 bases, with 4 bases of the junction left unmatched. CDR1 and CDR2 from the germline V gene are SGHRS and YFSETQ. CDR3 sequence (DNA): TGCGCCAGCAGCTTGGACCGACTAGCGGGTAATGAGCAGTTCTTC. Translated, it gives CASSLDRLAGNEQFF.

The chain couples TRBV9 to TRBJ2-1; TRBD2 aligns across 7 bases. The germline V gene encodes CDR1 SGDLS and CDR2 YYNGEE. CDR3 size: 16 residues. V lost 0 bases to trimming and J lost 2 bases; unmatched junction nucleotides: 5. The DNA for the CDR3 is TGTGCCAGCAGCGTAGACCCAGCGGGGACCTACAATGAGCAGTTCTTC. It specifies CASSVDPAGTYNEQFF.

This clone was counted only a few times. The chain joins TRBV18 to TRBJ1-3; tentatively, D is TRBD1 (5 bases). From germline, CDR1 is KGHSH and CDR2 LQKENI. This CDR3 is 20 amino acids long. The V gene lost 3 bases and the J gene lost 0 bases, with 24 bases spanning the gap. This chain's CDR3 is CASSPPGMNVLGRSGNTIYF. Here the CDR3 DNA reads TGTGCCAGCTCACCCCCAGGGATGAATGTGCTTGGTCGCTCTGGAAACACCATATATTTT.

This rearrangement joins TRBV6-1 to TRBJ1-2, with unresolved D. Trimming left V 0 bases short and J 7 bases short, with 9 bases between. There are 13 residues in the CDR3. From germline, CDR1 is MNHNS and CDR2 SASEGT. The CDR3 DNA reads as TGTGCCAGCAGTGAAGCCCGGATGTTTGGCTACACCTTC. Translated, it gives CASSEARMFGYTF.

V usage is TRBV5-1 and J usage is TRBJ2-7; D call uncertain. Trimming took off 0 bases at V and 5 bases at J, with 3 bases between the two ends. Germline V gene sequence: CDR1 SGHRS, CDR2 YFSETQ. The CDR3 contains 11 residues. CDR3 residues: CASSLENEQYF. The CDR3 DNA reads TGCGCCAGCAGCTTGGAGAACGAGCAGTACTTC.

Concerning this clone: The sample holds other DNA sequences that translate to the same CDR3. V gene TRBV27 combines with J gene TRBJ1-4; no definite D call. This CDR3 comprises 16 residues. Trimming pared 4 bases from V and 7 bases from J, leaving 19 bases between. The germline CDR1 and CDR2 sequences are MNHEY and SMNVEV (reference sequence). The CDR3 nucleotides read TGTGCCAGCAGTTATCGGGCGGGGTGGAATGGTGAAAAACTGTTTTTT. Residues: CASSYRAGWNGEKLFF.

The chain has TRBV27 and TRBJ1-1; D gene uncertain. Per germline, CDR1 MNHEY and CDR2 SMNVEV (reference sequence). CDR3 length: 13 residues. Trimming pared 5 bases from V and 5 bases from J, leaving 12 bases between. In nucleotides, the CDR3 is TGTGCCAGCAGTCCCGAATTACGAACTGAAGCTTTCTTT. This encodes CASSPELRTEAFF.

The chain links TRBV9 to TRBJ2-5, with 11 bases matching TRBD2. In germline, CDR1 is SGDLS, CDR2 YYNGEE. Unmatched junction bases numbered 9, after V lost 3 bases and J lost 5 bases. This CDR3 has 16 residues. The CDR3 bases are TGTGCCAGCAGCGGAGGGACTAGCGGCTATGGGGAGACCCAGTACTTC. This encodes CASSGGTSGYGETQYF.

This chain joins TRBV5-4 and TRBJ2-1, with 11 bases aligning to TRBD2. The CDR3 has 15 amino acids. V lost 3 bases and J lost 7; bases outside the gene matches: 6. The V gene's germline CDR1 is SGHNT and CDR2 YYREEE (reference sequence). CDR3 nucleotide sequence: TGTGCCAGCAGCTCGGGACTAGCGGTCGGAAATGAGCAGTTCTTC. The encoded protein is CASSSGLAVGNEQFF. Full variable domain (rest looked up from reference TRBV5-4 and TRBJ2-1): ETGVTQSPTHLIKTRGQQVTLRCSSQSGHNTVSWYQQALGQGPQFIFQYYREEENGRGNFPPRFSGLQFPNYSSELNVNALELDDSALYLCASSSGLAVGNEQFFGPGTRLTVL.

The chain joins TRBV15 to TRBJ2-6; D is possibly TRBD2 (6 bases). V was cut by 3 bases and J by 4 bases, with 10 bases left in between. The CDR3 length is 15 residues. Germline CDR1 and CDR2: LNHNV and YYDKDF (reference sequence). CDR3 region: CATSSRGIGANVLTF. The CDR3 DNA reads TGTGCCACCAGCAGTCGCGGGATCGGGGCCAACGTCCTGACTTTC.

The CDR3 region has the DNA TGTGCCAGCAGTCTACAGAAAAGCACAGATACGCAGTATTTT. It specifies CASSLQKSTDTQYF. The rearrangement joins TRBV11-2 to TRBJ2-3; D ambiguous. Deletions cut 6 bases from V and 0 bases from J, with 10 bases between. CDR3 length: 14 residues. The germline V gene encodes CDR1 SGHAT and CDR2 FQNNGV.

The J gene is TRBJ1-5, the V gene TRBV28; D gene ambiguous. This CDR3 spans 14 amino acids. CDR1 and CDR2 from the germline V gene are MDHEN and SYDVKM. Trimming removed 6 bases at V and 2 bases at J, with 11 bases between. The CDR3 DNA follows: TGTGCCAGCAGGCGGACGGGCGGCAATCAGCCCCAGCATTTT. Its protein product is CASRRTGGNQPQHF. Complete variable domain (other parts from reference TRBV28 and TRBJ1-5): DVKVTQSSRYLVKRTGEKVFLECVQDMDHENMFWYRQDPGLGLRLIYFSYDVKMKEKGDIPEGYSVSREKKERFSLILESASTNQTSMYLCASRRTGGNQPQHFGDGTRLSIL.

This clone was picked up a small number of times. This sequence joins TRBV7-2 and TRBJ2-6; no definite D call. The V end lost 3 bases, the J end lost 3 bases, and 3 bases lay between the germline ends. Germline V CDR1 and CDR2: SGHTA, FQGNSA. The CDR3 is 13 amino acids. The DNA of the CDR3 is TGTGCCAGCAGCTTTGTTGGGGCCAACGTCCTGACTTTC. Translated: CASSFVGANVLTF. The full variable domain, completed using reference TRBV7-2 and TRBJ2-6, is GAGVSQSPSNKVTEKGKDVELRCDPISGHTALYWYRQSLGQGLEFLIYFQGNSAPDKSGLPSDRFSAERTGGSVSTLTIQRTQQEDSAVYLCASSFVGANVLTFGAGSRLTVL.

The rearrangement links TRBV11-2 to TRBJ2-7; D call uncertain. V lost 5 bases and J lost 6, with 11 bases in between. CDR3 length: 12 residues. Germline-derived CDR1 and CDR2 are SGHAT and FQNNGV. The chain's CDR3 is CASSPWVAEQYF. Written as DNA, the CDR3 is TGTGCCAGCAGCCCCTGGGTCGCCGAGCAGTACTTC.

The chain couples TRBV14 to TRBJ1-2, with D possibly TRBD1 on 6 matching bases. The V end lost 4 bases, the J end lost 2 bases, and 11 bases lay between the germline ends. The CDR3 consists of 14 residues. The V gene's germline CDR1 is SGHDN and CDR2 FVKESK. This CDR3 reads CASSPGGGNYGYTF. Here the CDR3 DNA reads TGTGCCAGCAGCCCTGGAGGGGGAAACTATGGCTACACCTTC.

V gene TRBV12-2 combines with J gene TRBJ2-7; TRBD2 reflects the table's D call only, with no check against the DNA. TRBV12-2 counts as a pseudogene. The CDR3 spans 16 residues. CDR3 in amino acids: CASRRQPGGLSYEQYF. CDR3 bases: TGTGCAAGTCGCCGACAACCGGGGGGGCTCTCCTACGAGCAGTACTTC.